These 6 T cell receptor beta chains originate from one sample sequenced in a study of vaccination and CD4 T cells after COVID-19. The Oncomine TCR Beta short-read assay sequenced DNA from cultured CD4+ T cells. TCRdb re-called the PCR reads through MiXCR, storing one row per CDR3 protein. The sample holds about 11,000 distinct CDR3 sequences, approximately 73% seen once. Stated treatment: roughly 11-day PBMC culture with coronavirus spike peptide pools or control peptides (ViraFEST assay). These receptors' targets are unknown. The sequencing input was CD4+ T cells from blood, cultured in vitro. Receptors were obtained from a human donor who had recovered from COVID-19.

The genes are TRBV27 and TRBJ2-3; a weak D match, TRBD1 (6 bases). CDR1 is MNHEY and CDR2 is SMNVEV in the germline V gene (reference sequence). This CDR3 has 18 amino acids. Trimming took 0 bases from V and 11 from J, leaving 27 bases between them. The CDR3 DNA is TGTGCCAGCAGTTTATCGAGATGGTCCCAGGGGAGAGGGGGAATGCAGTATTTT. Its protein product is CASSLSRWSQGRGGMQYF.

The chain couples TRBV7-6 to TRBJ1-1; D possibly corresponds to TRBD1 (5 bases). The CDR3 totals 15 residues. Trimming removed 2 bases from V and 5 bases from J, with 15 bases in between. From germline, CDR1 is SGHVS and CDR2 FNYEAQ. CDR3 protein: CASSLSGGGVTEAFF. For the CDR3, the DNA is TGTGCCAGCAGCTTATCTGGGGGTGGGGTGACTGAAGCTTTCTTT.

The rearrangement links TRBV7-2 to TRBJ2-1, with D unresolved. The CDR3 loop spans 18 amino acids. Trimming removed 4 bases at V and 0 bases at J, with 19 bases between. CDR1 and CDR2 from the germline V gene are SGHTA and FQGNSA. The CDR3 sequence is CASSSRLGERSSYNEQFF. The CDR3 DNA follows: TGTGCCAGCAGCTCCCGGCTTGGGGAAAGGAGCTCCTACAATGAGCAGTTCTTC. Full variable domain (outside the CDR3, taken from reference TRBV7-2 and TRBJ2-1): GAGVSQSPSNKVTEKGKDVELRCDPISGHTALYWYRQSLGQGLEFLIYFQGNSAPDKSGLPSDRFSAERTGGSVSTLTIQRTQQEDSAVYLCASSSRLGERSSYNEQFFGPGTRLTVL.

This chain links TRBV18 with TRBJ1-1; possibly TRBD1 for D (6 bases). V was cut by 3 bases and J by 1 base, with 15 bases left in between. CDR3 length: 16 amino acids. The germline CDR1 and CDR2 sequences are KGHSH and LQKENI. The CDR3 nucleotides read TGTGCCAGCTCACCCATGGGGGGGCAGGAGAACACTGAAGCTTTCTTT. Translated: CASSPMGGQENTEAFF. The full variable domain, in which reference TRBV18 and TRBJ1-1 provide the parts outside the CDR3, is NAGVMQNPRHLVRRRGQEARLRCSPMKGHSHVYWYRQLPEEGLKFMVYLQKENIIDESGMPKERFSAEFPKEGPSILRIQQVVRGDSAAYFCASSPMGGQENTEAFFGQGTRLTVV.

There are a few counts of this clonotype. This sequence joins TRBV20-1 and TRBJ1-4; D possibly corresponds to TRBD1 (6 bases). Germline CDR1 is DFQATT and CDR2 is SNEGSKA (reference sequence). Trimming removed 0 bases at V and 8 bases at J, with 10 bases between. The CDR3 contains 13 residues. The DNA for the CDR3 is TGCAGTGCTAGAGATCGCCAGGGGGAAAAACTGTTTTTT. The encoded protein is CSARDRQGEKLFF.

V is TRBV20-1 and J is TRBJ1-2; perhaps TRBD1 as D (5 bases). Germline V gives CDR1 DFQATT, CDR2 SNEGSKA (reference sequence). The CDR3 spans 14 residues. Deletions cut 0 bases from V and 6 bases from J, with 14 bases between. The CDR3 loop reads CSARDRWGRHGYTF. The DNA for the CDR3 is TGCAGTGCTAGAGACCGTTGGGGACGGCATGGCTACACCTTC.